The next 17 T cell receptor beta chains were all read from a single sample in a study of identical twins. TCRdb fed the 5' RACE reads into MiXCR, producing one record per CDR3 protein. The data show roughly 480,000 distinct CDR3 sequences, 20% to 25% seen once. The same data also contributed to another study, on T cells expressing NK-cell markers.

Sequencing was done on a sample of CD4+ T cells sorted from blood. The receptors derive from a woman aged 18-29 years in good health.

In its sample, this clonotype was seen a few times. The chain employs TRBV6-1 and TRBJ2-2, with 8 positions matching TRBD1. The V and J ends lost 6 bases and 3 bases, in that order; junction bases with no gene match: 6. Germline CDR1 MNHNS, CDR2 SASEGT. The CDR3 is made up of 15 amino acids. The CDR3 DNA is TGTGCCAGCAGGCAAACAGGGGGAGACACCGGGGAGCTGTTTTTT. It specifies CASRQTGGDTGELFF.

The rearrangement links TRBV2 to TRBJ1-1; D uncertain. Germline V gene lookup returns CDR1 SNHLY and CDR2 FYNNEI. Trimming shortened V by 6 bases and J by 3 bases, and 14 bases separated the two germline ends. The length of the CDR3 is 14 residues. The CDR3 loop reads CASSRSGVDTEAFF. As DNA, the CDR3 is TGTGCCAGCAGCCGGAGCGGCGTGGACACTGAAGCTTTCTTT.

This clonotype was detected a few times. The genes are TRBV5-1 and TRBJ1-2; weak D call: TRBD1 (6 bases). Trimming took 0 bases from V and 4 from J, leaving 10 bases between them. This CDR3 has 14 residues. From germline, CDR1 is SGHRS and CDR2 YFSETQ. CDR3 sequence reads: CASSLDREAYGYTF. The CDR3 coding sequence is TGCGCCAGCAGCTTGGACAGGGAAGCCTATGGCTACACCTTC. The full variable domain, rest sourced from reference TRBV5-1 and TRBJ1-2, is KAGVTQTPRYLIKTRGQQVTLSCSPISGHRSVSWYQQTPGQGLQFLFEYFSETQRNKGNFPGRFSGRQFSNSRSEMNVSTLELGDSALYLCASSLDREAYGYTFGSGTRLTVV.

This clonotype was observed a few times. The chain is built from TRBV5-1 and TRBJ2-1, with D possibly TRBD2 on 6 matching bases. The CDR3 has 14 residues. CDR1 SGHRS and CDR2 YFSETQ come from the germline V gene. Between the trimmed V and J ends, which lost 5 bases and 2 bases, there was a span of 11 bases. The CDR3 region has the DNA TGCGCCAGCAGTGGGCGGGAACCCTACAATGAGCAGTTCTTC. Encoded protein: CASSGREPYNEQFF.

The DNA for the CDR3 is TGCAGTGCTAGAGTTGGACTAGCGGGGCTCCAAGAGACCCAGTACTTC. Translated, it gives CSARVGLAGLQETQYF. The rearrangement joins TRBV20-1 to TRBJ2-5; 12 bases align to TRBD2. V dropped 1 base and J dropped 1; count of bases not matched to a gene: 4. CDR3 length: 16 amino acids. Germline V CDR1 and CDR2: DFQATT, SNEGSKA (reference sequence).

This clonotype was recorded many times. This chain uses TRBV5-6 with TRBJ2-5, with TRBD2 matching 8 bases. The V gene end was trimmed by 1 base and the J gene end by 5 bases; junction bases not matched to a gene: 7. Germline values: CDR1 SGHDT, CDR2 YYEEEE. This CDR3 is built from 15 residues. CDR3: CASSLYGTRGETQYF. DNA for the CDR3: TGTGCCAGCAGCTTGTATGGGACTAGGGGCGAGACCCAGTACTTC.

This clonotype has more than one count but fewer than ten. This chain uses TRBV7-2 with TRBJ2-2; 7 nucleotides match TRBD2. Germline V gene data show CDR1 as SGHTA and CDR2 as FQGNSA. The CDR3 extends over 16 amino acids. V lost 1 base, J lost 4 bases, and 6 bases stayed unmatched. In DNA form, the CDR3 reads TGTGCCAGCAGCTTAGGGGGCGGCGGGAGCACCGGGGAGCTGTTTTTT. Its translation is CASSLGGGGSTGELFF. Together with reference TRBV7-2 and TRBJ2-2, the CDR3 gives the full variable domain: GAGVSQSPSNKVTEKGKDVELRCDPISGHTALYWYRQSLGQGLEFLIYFQGNSAPDKSGLPSDRFSAERTGGSVSTLTIQRTQQEDSAVYLCASSLGGGGSTGELFFGEGSRLTVL.

This clonotype was observed a handful of times. The V and J genes are TRBV20-1 and TRBJ1-2; no definite D call. The V and J ends lost 0 bases and 8 bases respectively, with 13 bases between them. The CDR3 consists of 13 residues. The V gene's germline CDR1 is DFQATT and CDR2 SNEGSKA (reference sequence). The CDR3 DNA is TGCAGTGCTAGAGATCCGGCAGACACCGGCTACACCTTC. It specifies CSARDPADTGYTF.

J is TRBJ2-1 and V is TRBV2; 9 bases line up with TRBD2. The CDR3 extends over 14 amino acids. Germline V gives CDR1 SNHLY, CDR2 FYNNEI. V lost 4 bases to trimming and J lost 14 bases; unmatched junction nucleotides: 12. DNA of the CDR3: TGTGCCAGCAGTGTATGGACTAGCGCCCAGGAGGAGTTCTTC. The encoded protein is CASSVWTSAQEEFF.

This clonotype was counted only a few times. This chain links TRBV6-5 with TRBJ2-7; D unclear. V lost 6 bases and J lost 2, with 8 bases in between. CDR3 length: 12 amino acids. Germline assignment: CDR1 MNHEY and CDR2 SVGAGI. The CDR3 DNA sequence: TGTGCCAGCAGATCCTCGACCTACGAGCAGTACTTC. Encoded protein: CASRSSTYEQYF.

V and J are TRBV18 and TRBJ2-1; tentatively, D is TRBD1 (5 bases). V was pared by 2 bases and J by 4 bases, with 12 bases between. Germline lookup yields CDR1 KGHSH and CDR2 LQKENI. This CDR3 is built from 15 residues. Here the CDR3 DNA reads TGTGCCAGCTCACCAAATGGGGCACTATACAATGAGCAGTTCTTC. It translates to CASSPNGALYNEQFF.

This clonotype occurred a few times. The V call is TRBV12-3 or TRBV12-4, the J call TRBJ1-1; D not resolved. The CDR3 contains 13 residues. Trimming left V 8 bases short and J 8 bases short, with 18 bases between. CDR3 sequence: CASSRSGGAEAFF. The CDR3 coding sequence is TGTGCCAGCTCGAGGTCGGGTGGCGCCGAAGCTTTCTTT.

The chain joins TRBV3-1 to TRBJ1-5; D is perhaps TRBD1 (5 bases). CDR3 length: 14 amino acids. V shed 4 bases and J shed 9 bases, with 16 bases lying between them. Per the germline V gene, CDR1 is LGHDT and CDR2 is YNNKEL (reference sequence). The DNA of the CDR3 is TGTGCCAGCAGCCCCTCAGACAGTGGGGGGCCCCAGCATTTT. As protein: CASSPSDSGGPQHF.

The J gene is TRBJ2-1, the V gene TRBV2, with 13 positions matching TRBD2. The CDR3 has 13 residues. The junction had 7 bases not matched to a gene; V was cut back by 8 bases and J by 12 bases. Looked up from germline, CDR1 is SNHLY and CDR2 is FYNNEI. This CDR3 is CASAGLAGLVQFF. Written as DNA, the CDR3 is TGTGCCAGCGCGGGACTAGCGGGGCTGGTGCAGTTCTTC.

The CDR3 reads CASSPTSGGWELFF. The CDR3 coding sequence is TGTGCCAGCAGCCCCACTAGCGGGGGTTGGGAGCTGTTTTTT. The J gene is TRBJ2-2, the V gene TRBV7-8, with TRBD2 matching over 11 bases. The CDR3 covers 14 residues. Germline V gives CDR1 SGHVS, CDR2 FQNEAQ. Losses at the gene ends were 5 bases for V and 9 bases for J; bases not matched to a gene: 5. The full variable domain, in which reference TRBV7-8 and TRBJ2-2 provide the parts outside the CDR3, is GAGVSQSPRYKVAKRGQDVALRCDPISGHVSLFWYQQALGQGPEFLTYFQNEAQLDKSGLPSDRFFAERPEGSVSTLKIQRTQQEDSAVYLCASSPTSGGWELFFGEGSRLTVL.

This chain joins TRBV7-3 and TRBJ2-7; possible D gene TRBD1, 5 bases. V gave up 0 bases and J gave up 7 bases, with 16 bases separating them. The CDR3 sequence is 15 residues long. Germline loops: CDR1 SGHTA, CDR2 FQGTGA. The CDR3, as DNA: TGTGCCAGCAGCTTAACGGCAGGGCCGCTCGGAGAGCAGTACTTC. Translated: CASSLTAGPLGEQYF.

The chain couples TRBV7-8 to TRBJ2-6, with 9 bases matching TRBD1. Germline CDR1 SGHVS, CDR2 FQNEAQ. V lost 4 bases, J lost 0 bases, and 7 bases stayed unmatched. The CDR3 covers 18 residues. The CDR3 nucleotides are TGTGCCAGCAGCTCTAGGACAGGGGACTTCTCTGGGGCCAACGTCCTGACTTTC. This sequence encodes CASSSRTGDFSGANVLTF. Using reference TRBV7-8 and TRBJ2-6 for the parts outside the CDR3, the full variable domain is GAGVSQSPRYKVAKRGQDVALRCDPISGHVSLFWYQQALGQGPEFLTYFQNEAQLDKSGLPSDRFFAERPEGSVSTLKIQRTQQEDSAVYLCASSSRTGDFSGANVLTFGAGSRLTVL.